The clone carrying this T cell receptor (beta chain) appeared a single time. The antigen is not known. The source of the sample is a study of long-term antiretroviral therapy in people with HIV. No fewer than two post-ART and no fewer than one pre-ART PBMC samples existed for each donor. Samples held 1-10 million cryopreserved PBMC, and DNA extraction followed. The authors ran the immunoSEQ assay, v3.0, at survey level. Sequencing aimed to cover roughly 40,000-50,000 T-cell genomes per sample. Assay used: immunoSEQ multiplex PCR; TCRdb lists only in-frame clones, some missing. The table records tens of thousands of clones, around nine tenths of them present only once. Study results and caveats: The data indicate that diversity increased after ART but remained below transplant donor controls.

With 2 bases clipped from V and 4 bases from J, the junction kept 2 bases outside the gene matches. The CDR3 is made up of 14 amino acids. Germline CDR1 reads SGHDT; CDR2 reads YYEEEE. The material sequenced was unsorted PBMCs, taken 0.6 years after starting antiretroviral therapy. The chain employs TRBV5-6 and TRBJ2-1; the match to TRBD2 covers 8 bases. This sequence was found in a man between 60 and 70 years old with HIV. This chain's CDR3 is CASSLASGYNEQFF. The CDR3 DNA reads as TGTGCCAGCAGCTTAGCTAGCGGGTACAATGAGCAGTTCTTC.